This T cell receptor beta chain was recorded in a study of OX40 agonist ivuxolimab in advanced cancers. Regarding the study as a whole: Patients who responded partially at 0.1-3.0 mg/kg showed clonal expansion ranking among the lowest. Researchers did not establish what antigens the expanded peripheral T cells target.

Repertoires were generated with immunoSEQ multiplex PCR, while TCRdb's copy carries only in-frame clones and drops some. The sample has about 73,000 clones; around 80% are singletons. Worth noting for this clone: Antigen unknown.

There are 18 residues in the CDR3. V was clipped by 5 bases and J by 7 bases; unmatched bases: 19. Germline CDR1 reads MGHRA; CDR2 reads YSYEKL. The TCR was taken from an adult with an advanced solid tumor such as melanoma, head and neck, liver or kidney cancer. The material was CD4+ or CD8+ T cells sorted from blood, obtained in a trial of the OX40 agonist ivuxolimab. The chain has TRBV4-1 and TRBJ2-3; TRBD2 agrees at 9 bases. The CDR3 coding sequence is TGCGCCAGCAGCTTCCCCAGCGGGGGGCGAAGTAATTCACATACGCAGTATTTT. Its translation: CASSFPSGGRSNSHTQYF.